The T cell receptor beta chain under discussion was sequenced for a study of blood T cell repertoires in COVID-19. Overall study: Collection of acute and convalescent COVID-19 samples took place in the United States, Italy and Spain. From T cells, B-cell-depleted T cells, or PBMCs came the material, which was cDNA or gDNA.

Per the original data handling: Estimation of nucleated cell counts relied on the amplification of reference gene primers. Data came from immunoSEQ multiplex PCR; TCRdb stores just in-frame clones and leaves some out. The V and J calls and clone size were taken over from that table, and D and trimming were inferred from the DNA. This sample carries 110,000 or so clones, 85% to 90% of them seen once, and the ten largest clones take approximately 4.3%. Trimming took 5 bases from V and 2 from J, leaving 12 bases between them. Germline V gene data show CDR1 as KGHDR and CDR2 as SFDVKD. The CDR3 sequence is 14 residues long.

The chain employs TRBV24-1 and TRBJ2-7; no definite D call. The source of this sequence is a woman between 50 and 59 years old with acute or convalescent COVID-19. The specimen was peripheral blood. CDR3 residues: CATSGGDPPYEQYF. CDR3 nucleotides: TGTGCCACCAGTGGTGGAGATCCACCCTACGAGCAGTACTTC.